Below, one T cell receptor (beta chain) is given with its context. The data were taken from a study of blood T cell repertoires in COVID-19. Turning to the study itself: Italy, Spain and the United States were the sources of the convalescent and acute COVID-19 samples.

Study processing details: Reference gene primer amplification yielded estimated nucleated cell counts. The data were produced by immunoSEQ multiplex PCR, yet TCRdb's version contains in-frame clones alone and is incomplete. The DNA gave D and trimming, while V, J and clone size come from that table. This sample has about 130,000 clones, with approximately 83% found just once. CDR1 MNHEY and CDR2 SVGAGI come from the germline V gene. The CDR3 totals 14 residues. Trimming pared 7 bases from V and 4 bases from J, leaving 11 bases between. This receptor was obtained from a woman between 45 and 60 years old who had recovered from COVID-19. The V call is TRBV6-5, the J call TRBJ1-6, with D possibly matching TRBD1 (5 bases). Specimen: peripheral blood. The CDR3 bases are TGTGCCAGCACCTGGGGGGAATATAATTCACCCCTCCACTTT. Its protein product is CASTWGEYNSPLHF.